This T cell receptor beta chain was profiled in a study of cytomegalovirus exposure and HLA in healthy donors. Turning to this clone: Antigen: not known.

Clones were sequenced by immunoSEQ multiplex PCR, and TCRdb holds only the in-frame ones, with some missing. The sample holds tens of thousands of clones, 90% to 97% seen once. The germline V gene has CDR1 SGHNT and CDR2 YYREEE (reference sequence). This CDR3 spans 16 amino acids. V trimming: 2 bases; J trimming: 2 bases; junction bases outside the gene matches: 10. General study findings and limits: The authors confirmed in vitro that three CMV-associated chains were specific for CMV antigens.

The TCR originated in a man between 18 and 29 years old in good health and CMV-seropositive. Sequencing was done on a sample of PBMCs. This chain connects TRBV5-4 to TRBJ2-7, with 7 bases identical to TRBD2. The CDR3 coding sequence is TGTGCCAGCAGCTTAATCGAGGCGGGAGCTGCCTACGAGCAGTACTTC. Translating gives CASSLIEAGAAYEQYF. Variable domain in full (rest from reference TRBV5-4 and TRBJ2-7): ETGVTQSPTHLIKTRGQQVTLRCSSQSGHNTVSWYQQALGQGPQFIFQYYREEENGRGNFPPRFSGLQFPNYSSELNVNALELDDSALYLCASSLIEAGAAYEQYFGPGTRLTVT.